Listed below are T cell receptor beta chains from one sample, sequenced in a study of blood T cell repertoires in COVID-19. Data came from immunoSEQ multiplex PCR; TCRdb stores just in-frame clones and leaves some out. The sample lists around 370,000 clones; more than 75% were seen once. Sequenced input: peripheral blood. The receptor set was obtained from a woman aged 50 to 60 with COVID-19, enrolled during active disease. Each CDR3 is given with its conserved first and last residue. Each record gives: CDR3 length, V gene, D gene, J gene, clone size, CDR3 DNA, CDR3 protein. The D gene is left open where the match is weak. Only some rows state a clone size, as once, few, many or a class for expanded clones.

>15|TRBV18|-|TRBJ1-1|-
TGTGCCAGCTCACTCAGGTGGGGCAGGGGTACTGAAGCTTTCTTT
CASSLRWGRGTEAFF
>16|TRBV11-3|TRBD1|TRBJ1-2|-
TGTGCCAGCAGCCCCCTTAGTGGGACAGGGAACTATGGCTACACCTTC
CASSPLSGTGNYGYTF
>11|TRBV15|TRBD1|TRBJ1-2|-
TGTGCCACCAGCAGGGGACAGGGGATCACCTTC
CATSRGQGITF
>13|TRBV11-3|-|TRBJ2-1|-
TGTGCCAGCAGCCCAAGGGGCTACAATGAGCAGTTCTTC
CASSPRGYNEQFF
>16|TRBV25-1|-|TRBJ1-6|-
TGTGCCAGCAGTGTCCATAACTCGAACTTTAATTCACCCCTCCACTTT
CASSVHNSNFNSPLHF
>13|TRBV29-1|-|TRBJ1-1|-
TGCAGCGGGAGTAATTCCGCGGGGGCTGAAGCTTTCTTT
CSGSNSAGAEAFF
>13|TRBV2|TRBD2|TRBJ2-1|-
TGTGCCAGCAGTCTAGCGGGAGCGGTGGTCGAGTTCTTC
CASSLAGAVVEFF
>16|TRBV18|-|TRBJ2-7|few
TGTGCCAGCTCACCCTCAACGGGAGAAGGTTACCACGAGCAGTACTTC
CASSPSTGEGYHEQYF
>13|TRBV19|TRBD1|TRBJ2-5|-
TGTGCCAGTATAGAGACAGGGCAAGAGACCCAGTACTTC
CASIETGQETQYF
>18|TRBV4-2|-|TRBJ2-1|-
TGTGCCAGCAGCCAGCCCCCGAGCCAAGAGTATCGGTACAATGAGCAGTTCTTC
CASSQPPSQEYRYNEQFF
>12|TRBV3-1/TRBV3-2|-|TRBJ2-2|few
TGTGCCAGCAGCCAAGCTCCCGGGGAGCTGTTTTTT
CASSQAPGELFF
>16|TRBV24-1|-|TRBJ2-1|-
TGTGCCACCAGTGATCTGACTAGAGATGGGGACAATGAGCAGTTCTTC
CATSDLTRDGDNEQFF
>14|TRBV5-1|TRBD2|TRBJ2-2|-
TGCGCCAGCAGCGAGCGGGAGAGGACCGGGGAGCTGTTTTTT
CASSERERTGELFF
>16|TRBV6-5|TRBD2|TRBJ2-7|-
TGTGCCAGCAGTTACTCGACCAGCGGGAGCTCCTACGAGCAGTACTTC
CASSYSTSGSSYEQYF
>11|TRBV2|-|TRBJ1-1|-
TGTGCCAGCAGCGGGATCTCTGAAGCTTTCTTT
CASSGISEAFF
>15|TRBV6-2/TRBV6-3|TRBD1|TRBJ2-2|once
TGTGCCAGCAGTTGGGACAGGGAAGACACCGGGGAGCTGTTTTTT
CASSWDREDTGELFF
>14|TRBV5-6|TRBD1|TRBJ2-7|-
TGTGCCAGCAGCTGGGGACAGGGAGGAGGTGAGCAGTACTTC
CASSWGQGGGEQYF
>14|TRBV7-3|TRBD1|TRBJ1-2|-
TGTGCCAGCAGCCGCGGACAGGGCGAGGATGGCTACACCTTC
CASSRGQGEDGYTF
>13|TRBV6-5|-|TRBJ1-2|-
TGTGCCAGCAGTTACGGCGGGATCTATGGCTACACCTTC
CASSYGGIYGYTF
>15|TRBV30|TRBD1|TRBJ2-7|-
TGTGCCTGGATAGGTGCGGGACAGGGCCACTACGAGCAGTACTTC
CAWIGAGQGHYEQYF
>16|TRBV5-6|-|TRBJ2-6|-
TGTGCCAGCAGCTTATTAACAGGGTCTGGGGCCAACGTCCTGACTTTC
CASSLLTGSGANVLTF
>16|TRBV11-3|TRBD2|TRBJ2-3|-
TGTGCCAGCAGTCCGGGACTAGCGGGACTCACAGATACGCAGTATTTT
CASSPGLAGLTDTQYF
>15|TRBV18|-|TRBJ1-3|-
TGTGCCAGCTCACCAAGTCAGGGGTCTGGAAACACCATATATTTT
CASSPSQGSGNTIYF
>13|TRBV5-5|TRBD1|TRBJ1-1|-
TGTGCCAGCAGCCAGGACAGGGCCACTGAAGCTTTCTTT
CASSQDRATEAFF
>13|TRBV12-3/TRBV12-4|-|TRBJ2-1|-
TGTGCCAGCAGTTTCCAGGGAAACAATGAGCAGTTCTTC
CASSFQGNNEQFF
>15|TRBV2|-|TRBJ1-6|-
TGTGCCAGCAGGCCCTCTGGAGCCTATAATTCACCCCTCCACTTT
CASRPSGAYNSPLHF
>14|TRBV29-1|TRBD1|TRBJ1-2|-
TGCAGCGTTGAAGATATTGTACAGGGGTATGGCTACACCTTC
CSVEDIVQGYGYTF
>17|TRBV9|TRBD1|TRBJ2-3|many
TGTGCCAGCAGCGGAATGGGACAGGCCGTAGGCACAGATACGCAGTATTTT
CASSGMGQAVGTDTQYF
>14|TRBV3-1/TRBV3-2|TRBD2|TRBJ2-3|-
TGTGCCAGCAGATTAGCGGGAAGCGCAGATACGCAGTATTTT
CASRLAGSADTQYF
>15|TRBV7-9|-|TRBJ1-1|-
TGTGCCAGCAGCTTCCTCGGACACCCGAACACTGAAGCTTTCTTT
CASSFLGHPNTEAFF
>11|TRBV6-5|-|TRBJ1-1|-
TGTGCCAGCACCTTTATAGCTGAAGCTTTCTTT
CASTFIAEAFF
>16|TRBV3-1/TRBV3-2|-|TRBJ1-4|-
TGTGCCAGCAGCCAAGAAGGGGGGGGAAATAATGAAAAACTGTTTTTT
CASSQEGGGNNEKLFF
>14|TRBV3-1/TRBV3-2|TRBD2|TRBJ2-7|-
TGTGCCAGCACCCAAGGCGGGAGCAGGAACGAGCAGTACTTC
CASTQGGSRNEQYF
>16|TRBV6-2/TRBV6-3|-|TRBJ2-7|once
TGTGCCAGCAGTTACTTCCCTTCCGGGGAGCGGAACGAGCAGTACTTC
CASSYFPSGERNEQYF
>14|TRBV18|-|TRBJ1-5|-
TGTGCCAGCTCAGGGACAAATAGCAATCAGCCCCAGCATTTT
CASSGTNSNQPQHF
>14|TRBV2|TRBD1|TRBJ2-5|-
TGTGCCAGCAGAGTACAGGGGGCGCAGGAGACCCAGTACTTC
CASRVQGAQETQYF
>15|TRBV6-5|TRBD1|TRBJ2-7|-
TGTGCCAGCAGTTATTCCCGGGACAGGGGTTACGAGCAGTACTTC
CASSYSRDRGYEQYF
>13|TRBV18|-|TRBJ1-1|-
TGTGCCAGCTCACCAGGACAGAACACTGAAGCTTTCTTT
CASSPGQNTEAFF
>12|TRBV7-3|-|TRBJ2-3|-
TGTGCCAGCAGCGCCGGAGGGTATACGCAGTATTTT
CASSAGGYTQYF
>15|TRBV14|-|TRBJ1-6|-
TGTGCCAGCAGCCAAGCCAGGGGCAGGGGATCACCCCTCCACTTT
CASSQARGRGSPLHF
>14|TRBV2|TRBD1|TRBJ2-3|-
TGTGCCAGCAGTGTGGGACAGCGCACAGATACGCAGTATTTT
CASSVGQRTDTQYF
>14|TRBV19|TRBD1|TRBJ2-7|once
TGTGCCAGTAGTAGCCGGGACAGGGGAAGGGAGCAGTACTTC
CASSSRDRGREQYF
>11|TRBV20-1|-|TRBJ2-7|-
TGCAGTGCTAGAAGCCAGGGTTCGCAGTACTTC
CSARSQGSQYF
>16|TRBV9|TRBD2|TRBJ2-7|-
TGTGCCAGCAGCGTAGGATCCGGGGGACTACCCTACGAGCAGTACTTC
CASSVGSGGLPYEQYF
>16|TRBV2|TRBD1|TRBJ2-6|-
TGTGCCAGCAGAGGACAGGGGAGGTCTGGGGCCAACGTCCTGACTTTC
CASRGQGRSGANVLTF
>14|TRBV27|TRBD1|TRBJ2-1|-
TGTGCCAGCAGTCCAAGACAGGGTAACAATGAGCAGTTCTTC
CASSPRQGNNEQFF
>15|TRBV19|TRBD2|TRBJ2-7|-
TGTGCCAGTAGGGAATCTGAGCGGGAGACGAGGGAGCAGTACTTC
CASRESERETREQYF
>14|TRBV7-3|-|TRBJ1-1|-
TGTGCCAGCAGCTTAACTGGGGCGAACACTGAAGCTTTCTTT
CASSLTGANTEAFF
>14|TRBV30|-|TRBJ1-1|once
TGTGCCTGGAGTAGAGGGTCGGGGTTCCGTGAAGCTTTCTTT
CAWSRGSGFREAFF
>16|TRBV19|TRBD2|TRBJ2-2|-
TGTGCCAGTAGTATAGATCTAAGGGGACTAGCGGGGGGGCTGTTTTTT
CASSIDLRGLAGGLFF
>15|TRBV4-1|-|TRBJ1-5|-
TGCGCCAGCAGCCCACAAGGGGGGGCCCTTCAGCCCCAGCATTTT
CASSPQGGALQPQHF
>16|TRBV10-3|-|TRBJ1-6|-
TGTGCCATCAGTCGGGAAGGGTCCGGGCCGGGGTCACCCCTCCACTTT
CAISREGSGPGSPLHF
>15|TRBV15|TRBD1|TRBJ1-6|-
TGTGCCACCAGCAGCTACGGACAGGGCGTTTCACCCCTCCACTTT
CATSSYGQGVSPLHF
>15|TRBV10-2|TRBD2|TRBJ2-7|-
TGCGCCAGCAGTGATCCGGGGGAGGGCTGGGGGGAGCAGTACTTC
CASSDPGEGWGEQYF
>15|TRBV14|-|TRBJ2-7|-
TGTGCCAGCAGCCAAGACGCCCCGCAGGCCTACGAGCAGTACTTC
CASSQDAPQAYEQYF
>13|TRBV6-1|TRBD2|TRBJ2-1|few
TGTGCCAGCAGTGAAGTCCCGAGCGGGAGTAGGTTCTTC
CASSEVPSGSRFF
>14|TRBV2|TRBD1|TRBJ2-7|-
TGTGCCAGCAGTTACGACAGGGGGGATTACGAGCAGTACTTC
CASSYDRGDYEQYF